A selection of T cell receptor beta chains follows, all from one sample in a study of neurological immune-mediated disorders. TCRdb used MiXCR to reprocess the 5' RACE reads, holding one entry per CDR3 protein. The sample includes 20,000 to 30,000 distinct CDR3 sequences, about an eighth of them seen just once. Sequenced sample: PBMCs. The receptor set was obtained from a woman between 35 and 50 years old with HTLV-1-associated myelopathy (HAM/TSP). CDR3s include the opening cysteine and the closing phenylalanine or tryptophan. Fields, in order: J gene, D gene, clone size, V gene, CDR3 protein, CDR3 DNA. D genes are given only for firm matches. Only some rows state a clone size, as once, few, many or a class for expanded clones.

TRBJ2-3 | - | many | TRBV5-1 | CASSLADSLTDTQYF | TGCGCCAGCAGCTTGGCGGACAGCCTCACAGATACGCAGTATTTT
TRBJ1-2 | - | many | TRBV6-5 | CASSPGRNYGYTF | TGTGCCAGCAGTCCAGGGAGAAACTATGGCTACACCTTC
TRBJ1-1 | TRBD1 | - | TRBV5-1 | CVSSSTGEVGNTEAFF | TGCGTCAGTAGCTCAACAGGGGAGGTAGGGAACACTGAAGCTTTCTTT
TRBJ1-1 | - | many | TRBV10-3 | CAISVYENQNTEAFF | TGTGCCATCAGTGTCTACGAAAACCAGAACACTGAAGCTTTCTTT
TRBJ2-7 | - | many | TRBV18 | CASSPRSHEQYF | TGTGCCAGCTCACCAAGGAGCCACGAGCAGTACTTC
TRBJ1-2 | - | many | TRBV20-1 | CSAREWGGDYYTF | TGCAGTGCTAGAGAATGGGGAGGTGATTACTACACCTTC
TRBJ2-3 | - | many | TRBV12-3/TRBV12-4 | CASSLNRGERTDTQYF | TGTGCCAGCAGTTTAAATAGAGGGGAGCGCACAGATACGCAGTATTTT
TRBJ2-1 | TRBD2 | many | TRBV5-1 | CASSPGTTNEQFF | TGCGCCAGCAGCCCGGGGACTACCAATGAGCAGTTCTTC
TRBJ2-5 | - | many | TRBV10-3 | CAISIQGETQYF | TGTGCCATCAGTATACAGGGAGAGACCCAGTACTTC
TRBJ2-2 | - | many | TRBV3-1 | CASSSRTVNTGELFF | TGTGCCAGCAGCTCCCGGACAGTCAACACCGGGGAGCTGTTTTTT
TRBJ2-3 | TRBD2 | - | TRBV20-1 | CSAFLAGADTQYF | TGCAGTGCTTTTCTAGCGGGAGCAGATACGCAGTATTTT
TRBJ1-1 | - | many | TRBV7-6 | CASSLEGTTANTEAFF | TGTGCCAGCAGCTTAGAGGGAACGACGGCGAACACTGAAGCTTTCTTT
TRBJ1-2 | - | many | TRBV7-2 | CASSLTSGGYTF | TGTGCCAGCAGCTTAACCTCAGGGGGCTACACCTTC
TRBJ1-4 | TRBD1 | many | TRBV5-1 | CASSNRGGEKLFF | TGCGCCAGCAGCAACAGGGGAGGGGAAAAACTGTTTTTT
TRBJ1-2 | - | many | TRBV4-3 | CASSQDYWTPAVRGYTF | TGCGCCAGCAGCCAAGATTATTGGACACCGGCGGTCCGTGGCTACACCTTC
TRBJ1-6 | - | many | TRBV12-3/TRBV12-4 | CASSFGTYNSPLHF | TGTGCCAGCAGTTTCGGAACCTATAATTCACCCCTCCACTTT
TRBJ2-2 | TRBD2 | - | TRBV5-1 | CASSYGTSGLVGELFF | TGCGCCAGCAGCTACGGGACTAGCGGGCTCGTCGGGGAGCTGTTTTTT
TRBJ1-4 | - | many | TRBV5-1 | CASSLVPTNEKLFF | TGCGCCAGCAGCTTGGTACCCACTAATGAAAAACTGTTTTTT
TRBJ1-1 | - | - | TRBV20-1 | CSAGEGGWGTEAFF | TGCAGTGCCGGAGAGGGAGGGTGGGGCACTGAAGCTTTCTTT
TRBJ2-3 | TRBD2 | many | TRBV5-1 | CASSLASGGSTDTQYF | TGCGCCAGCAGCTTGGCGAGCGGGGGCAGCACAGATACGCAGTATTTT
TRBJ2-7 | - | many | TRBV3-1 | CASSQMSADEQYF | TGTGCCAGCAGCCAAATGTCTGCGGACGAGCAGTACTTC
TRBJ2-2 | - | many | TRBV6-5 | CASSYSAGELFF | TGTGCCAGCAGTTACTCGGCCGGGGAGCTGTTTTTT
TRBJ2-1 | TRBD1 | few | TRBV25-1 | CASSEPGTGGNEQFF | TGTGCCAGCAGTGAACCCGGGACAGGGGGCAATGAGCAGTTCTTC
TRBJ2-5 | TRBD2 | many | TRBV7-2 | CASSLPGTTQETQYF | TGTGCCAGCAGCTTACCGGGGACTACCCAAGAGACCCAGTACTTC
TRBJ1-4 | - | many | TRBV7-8 | CASSRLENNEKLFF | TGTGCCAGCAGCCGACTGGAAAATAATGAAAAACTGTTTTTT
TRBJ2-4 | TRBD2 | many | TRBV20-1 | CSARGGGSGIQYF | TGCAGTGCTAGGGGCGGGGGATCGGGCATTCAGTACTTC
TRBJ2-1 | - | many | TRBV9 | CASTQDLYNEQFF | TGTGCCAGCACCCAAGACTTGTACAATGAGCAGTTCTTC
TRBJ2-7 | - | few | TRBV3-1 | CASSQGSYEQYF | TGTGCCAGCAGCCAGGGCTCCTACGAGCAGTACTTC
TRBJ2-1 | TRBD2 | many | TRBV2 | CASSVSGGAYEQFF | TGTGCCAGCAGTGTAAGCGGGGGGGCCTATGAGCAGTTCTTC
TRBJ2-7 | - | few | TRBV5-1 | CASSQGRSYAQYF | TGCGCCAGCAGCCAGGGCAGATCCTACGCGCAGTACTTC
TRBJ2-3 | TRBD1 | many | TRBV20-1 | CSARDLGTGGTDTQYF | TGCAGTGCTAGAGATCTCGGGACAGGGGGTACAGATACGCAGTATTTT
TRBJ1-6 | TRBD1 | many | TRBV14 | CASSPVGTGRNTPLHF | TGTGCCAGCAGCCCCGTCGGGACAGGGCGAAACACACCCCTCCACTTT
TRBJ1-1 | TRBD1 | many | TRBV27 | CASRSPGQIVFF | TGTGCCAGCAGATCTCCGGGACAGATTGTTTTCTTT
TRBJ2-7 | TRBD2 | many | TRBV5-1 | CASSYSGGREDEQYF | TGCGCCAGCAGTTATAGCGGGGGACGAGAAGACGAGCAGTACTTC
TRBJ2-3 | - | few | TRBV2 | CASTGRDTQYF | TGTGCCAGCACCGGTAGGGATACGCAGTATTTT
TRBJ2-5 | TRBD2 | many | TRBV24-1 | CATSDKAGVETQYF | TGTGCCACCAGTGATAAAGCGGGGGTAGAGACCCAGTACTTC
TRBJ2-6 | - | many | TRBV24-1 | CATSDGGGANVLTF | TGTGCCACCAGTGATGGTGGAGGGGCCAACGTCCTGACTTTC
TRBJ2-2 | - | many | TRBV6-5 | CASSFASPGANTGELFF | TGTGCCAGCAGTTTCGCATCTCCCGGGGCGAACACCGGGGAGCTGTTTTTT
TRBJ2-3 | TRBD2 | few | TRBV7-2 | CASGRGGGRDTQYF | TGTGCCAGCGGGCGGGGCGGGGGAAGAGATACGCAGTATTTT
TRBJ2-1 | TRBD1 | many | TRBV5-1 | CASSRDSLVNEQFF | TGCGCCAGCAGCCGGGACAGCCTTGTGAATGAGCAGTTCTTC
TRBJ2-2 | - | many | TRBV5-1 | CASSWTGPGELFF | TGCGCCAGCAGCTGGACGGGTCCCGGGGAGCTGTTTTTT
TRBJ1-4 | TRBD1 | many | TRBV5-6 | CASSLPTGEKLFF | TGTGCCAGCAGCCTACCTACAGGGGAGAAACTGTTTTTT
TRBJ2-3 | - | - | TRBV5-1 | CASSFYICSANPPGGADTQYF | -